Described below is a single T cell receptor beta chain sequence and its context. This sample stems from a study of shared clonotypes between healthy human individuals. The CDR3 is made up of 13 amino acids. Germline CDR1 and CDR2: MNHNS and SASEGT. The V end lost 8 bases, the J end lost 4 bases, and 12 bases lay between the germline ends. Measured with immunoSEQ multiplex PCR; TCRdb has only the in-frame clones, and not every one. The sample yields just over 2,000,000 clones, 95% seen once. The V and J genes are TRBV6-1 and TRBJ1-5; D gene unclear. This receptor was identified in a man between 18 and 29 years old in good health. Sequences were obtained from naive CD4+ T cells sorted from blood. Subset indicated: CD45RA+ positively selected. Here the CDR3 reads CASDDPPNQPQHF. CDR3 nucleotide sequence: TGTGCCAGCGACGATCCGCCGAATCAGCCCCAGCATTTT.